The 21 T cell receptor beta chains presented below share a single source sample, sequenced in a study of CD8+CD57+ T cells in acquired aplastic anemia (dated by TCRdb to 2016 to 2018). Sequencing used an Illumina HiSeq 2000. TCR beta VDJ combination and CDR3 sequence profiling used genomic DNA as the template. The raw public reads went through TCRdb reprocessing: fastp at Q25, MiXCR clone calling, in-frame beta chains kept. Under each unique CDR3 protein, matching rows form one entry showing the most common genes and DNA. This sample gives approximately 130,000 distinct CDR3 sequences in total; more than 35% of them show up just once. 8% to 9.5% of the sample belongs to the ten largest clones. Sequenced material: sorted CD4+, CD8+, or CD8+CD57+ T cells (not recorded which) from PBMCs. Receptors originate from a human donor in good health, serving as a control.

There are many counts of this clonotype. The gene calls are TRBV9 and TRBJ1-2; 10 bases are shared with TRBD1. Germline CDR1 is SGDLS and CDR2 is YYNGEE. Losses at the gene ends were 5 bases for V and 8 bases for J; bases not matched to a gene: 15. The CDR3 has 16 amino acids. CDR3 bases: TGTGCCAGCAGTAGAGGACAGGGGGTTTTTGTTTCAGGCTACACCTTC. Translation gives CASSRGQGVFVSGYTF.

In its sample, this clonotype was seen many times. The genes are TRBV7-9 and TRBJ1-1; D uncertain. Trimming removed 3 bases from V and 3 bases from J, with 8 bases in between. Per the germline V gene, CDR1 is SEHNR and CDR2 is FQNEAQ (reference sequence). The CDR3 runs to 13 residues. CDR3 nucleotide sequence: TGTGCCAGCAGCTTCCGCCAGTACACTGAAGCTTTCTTT. This encodes CASSFRQYTEAFF.

This chain links TRBV19 with TRBJ2-3; no clear D. The CDR3 consists of 12 residues. Germline CDR1 LNHDA, CDR2 SQIVND (reference sequence). The ends were cut back, 6 bases at V and 6 bases at J, with 10 bases in the middle. CDR3 sequence reads: CASRHQLDTQYF. DNA of the CDR3: TGTGCCAGTAGACACCAATTGGATACGCAGTATTTT. The full variable domain, completed using reference TRBV19 and TRBJ2-3, is DGGITQSPKYLFRKEGQNVTLSCEQNLNHDAMYWYRQDPGQGLRLIYYSQIVNDFQKGDIAEGYSVSREKKESFPLTVTSAQKNPTAFYLCASRHQLDTQYFGPGTRLTVL.

The table lists this clonotype with many counts. The rearrangement uses TRBV7-2 and TRBJ1-2; D is perhaps TRBD1 (6 bases). This CDR3 spans 15 amino acids. CDR1 and CDR2 from the germline V gene are SGHTA and FQGNSA. Trimming stripped 7 bases from V and 0 bases from J, with 15 bases between. CDR3 bases: TGTGCCAGCAACCCCAGGGGAAGGACTAACTATGGCTACACCTTC. As protein: CASNPRGRTNYGYTF.

This clonotype showed up many times. V usage is TRBV30 and J usage is TRBJ1-2; no reliable D call. Germline CDR1 and CDR2: GTSNPN and SVGIG (reference sequence). The CDR3 extends over 12 amino acids. V shed 0 bases and J shed 8 bases, with 10 bases lying between them. Here the CDR3 DNA reads TGTGCCTGGAGTGTAACCCGGAGGGGCTACACCTTC. The encoded protein is CAWSVTRRGYTF.

This clonotype was seen at least ten times. V and J are TRBV27 and TRBJ2-3; D is unclear. The CDR3 totals 12 residues. The germline V gene encodes CDR1 MNHEY and CDR2 SMNVEV (reference sequence). V lost 2 bases, J lost 6 bases, and 6 bases lay in between. The CDR3 nucleotides read TGTGCCAGCAGTTTAAGTCGGGATACGCAGTATTTT. Amino acid sequence: CASSLSRDTQYF.

This clonotype has a single count. A much bigger clone sits one base away, suggesting this may be a read error. This chain uses TRBV9 with TRBJ2-2, with a tentative D call TRBD1 (5 bases). Germline loops: CDR1 SGDLS, CDR2 YYNGEE. There are 16 residues in the CDR3. Trimming took 1 base from V and 6 from J, leaving 16 bases between them. CDR3 sequence reads: CASSVTAGSSSGELFF. CDR3 DNA: TGTGCCAGCAGCGTAACGGCAGGGTCTAGTTCCGGGGAGCTGTTTTTT.

In its sample, this clonotype was seen a few times. J is TRBJ2-1 and V is TRBV5-6; perhaps D is TRBD1 or TRBD2 (5 bases each). V dropped 2 bases and J dropped 9 bases, with 18 bases sitting between them. This CDR3 spans 15 amino acids. Germline lookup yields CDR1 SGHDT and CDR2 YYEEEE. In nucleotides, the CDR3 is TGTGCCAGCAGCTTCCCGGGCCCTGGGACGGGTGAGCAGTTCTTC. Translated: CASSFPGPGTGEQFF.

At least ten counts were recorded for this clonotype. The genes are TRBV20-1 and TRBJ2-7; TRBD2 aligns across 10 bases. CDR1 is DFQATT and CDR2 is SNEGSKA in the germline V gene (reference sequence). This CDR3 spans 14 amino acids. The junction had 9 bases not matched to a gene; V was cut back by 4 bases and J by 6 bases. CDR3 in amino acids: CSATVAGGVTEQYF. In DNA form, the CDR3 reads TGCAGTGCTACGGTAGCGGGAGGCGTCACCGAGCAGTACTTC.

As to this clonotype: This may be a read error, as it is one base from a much larger clone. The rearrangement uses TRBV10-3 and TRBJ1-1, with 7 bases identical to TRBD1. CDR1 and CDR2 (germline): ENHRY, SYGVKD. CDR3 length equals 15 residues. The V segment lost 6 bases and the J segment 4 bases; nucleotides outside the gene matches: 11. As DNA, the CDR3 is TGTGCCATCAGACCGCCGACAGGGATGGGCACTGAAGCTTTCTTT. This translates into CAIRPPTGMGTEAFF.

This clonotype was detected many times. The rearrangement links TRBV5-1 to TRBJ2-3; D gene ambiguous. Deletions cut 0 bases from V and 4 bases from J, with 9 bases between. The CDR3 covers 14 residues. The germline CDR1 and CDR2 sequences are SGHRS and YFSETQ. The CDR3 DNA follows: TGCGCCAGCAGCTTGGGAGGATCGGCAGATACGCAGTATTTT. It codes for CASSLGGSADTQYF.

The V and J genes are TRBV6-1 and TRBJ2-5; TRBD2 aligns across 9 bases. The trim removed 6 bases at V and 4 bases at J, leaving 9 bases unmatched. In germline, CDR1 is MNHNS, CDR2 SASEGT. CDR3 size: 15 residues. The CDR3 is CASRLTASGVETQYF. The CDR3, as DNA: TGTGCCAGCAGACTAACGGCTAGCGGGGTAGAGACCCAGTACTTC.

The gene calls are TRBV24-1 and TRBJ1-2; TRBD1 matches 7 bases. This CDR3 has 14 residues. Germline V lookup: CDR1 KGHDR, CDR2 SFDVKD. Unmatched junction bases numbered 7, after V lost 3 bases and J lost 7 bases. The CDR3 reads CATSDIDRVGGYTF. DNA of the CDR3: TGTGCCACCAGTGATATCGACAGGGTTGGTGGCTACACCTTC.

Comment on this clonotype: Germline is not matched at one junction end, which may reflect a read error. The chain combines TRBV12-3 or TRBV12-4 with TRBJ2-7; D possibly uses TRBD1 or TRBD2 (5 bases each). The CDR3 covers 13 residues. CDR3: CASRDDRQYEQYF. The CDR3 DNA follows: TGCGCCAGTCGGGACGACAGACAATACGAGCAGTACTTC.

Note on this clonotype: The conserved phenylalanine or tryptophan is not found at the CDR3 terminus, so this likely reflects a read error. V and J are TRBV24-1 and TRBJ2-7, with a weak D call TRBD1 (6 bases). V was pared by 3 bases and J by 2 bases, with 16 bases between. This CDR3 has 16 amino acids. Germline V gene sequence: CDR1 KGHDR, CDR2 SFDVKD. The CDR3 spells CATSDARTGQTYEQYL. CDR3 DNA: TGTGCCACCAGTGATGCACGGACGGGACAAACCTACGAGCAGTACCTC.

J is TRBJ1-2 and V is TRBV9, with unresolved D. The CDR3 consists of 12 residues. Per germline, CDR1 SGDLS and CDR2 YYNGEE. For the CDR3, the DNA is TGTGCTAGTGGTTTGGGTGACTATGGCTACACCTTC. It translates to CASGLGDYGYTF.

This clonotype occurred a few times. The chain has TRBV12-3 or TRBV12-4 and TRBJ1-5; no firm D call. CDR3 length: 18 amino acids. V was shortened by 1 base and J by 1 base, with 17 bases between the two germline ends. CDR3 sequence: CASSLGREGLGSNQPQHF. Here the CDR3 DNA reads TGTGCCAGCAGTTTAGGAAGGGAGGGCCTTGGAAGCAATCAGCCCCAGCATTTT.

This clonotype was counted many times. The rearrangement links TRBV19 to TRBJ1-2; D possibly corresponds to TRBD1 (6 bases). Trimming cost V 3 bases and J 3 bases, with 8 bases left between them. CDR3 length: 13 residues. Germline loops: CDR1 LNHDA, CDR2 SQIVND (reference sequence). The DNA for the CDR3 is TGTGCCAGTAGTATCGCAGGGGACTATGGCTACACCTTC. It specifies CASSIAGDYGYTF.

This clonotype was picked up a small number of times. This CDR3 is CASSLGGRGGYNEQFF. The CDR3 nucleotides are TGTGCCAGCAGCTTGGGGGGAAGGGGGGGCTACAATGAGCAGTTCTTC. The rearrangement uses TRBV5-4 and TRBJ2-1; perhaps TRBD2 as D (7 bases). The CDR3 has 16 amino acids. CDR1 is SGHNT, CDR2 YYREEE, per germline (reference sequence). V lost 0 bases to trimming and J lost 3 bases, with 13 bases between them.

This clonotype was observed many times. The V gene is TRBV20-1, the J gene TRBJ1-1; a possible D gene is TRBD1 (6 bases). V was shortened by 6 bases and J by 4 bases, with 15 bases between the two germline ends. Looked up from germline, CDR1 is DFQATT and CDR2 is SNEGSKA (reference sequence). The CDR3 loop spans 13 amino acids. The CDR3 protein is CSASPYRATEAFF. The CDR3, as DNA: TGCAGTGCGAGCCCATACAGGGCCACTGAAGCTTTCTTT.

This chain uses TRBV20-1 with TRBJ2-4; 14 nucleotides match TRBD2. V was clipped by 7 bases and J by 9 bases; unmatched bases: 5. The CDR3 is made up of 13 amino acids. Germline V lookup: CDR1 DFQATT, CDR2 SNEGSKA (reference sequence). CDR3 in DNA: TGCAGTGGGACTAGCGGGGGGTTAGGCATTCAGTACTTC. It encodes CSGTSGGLGIQYF.